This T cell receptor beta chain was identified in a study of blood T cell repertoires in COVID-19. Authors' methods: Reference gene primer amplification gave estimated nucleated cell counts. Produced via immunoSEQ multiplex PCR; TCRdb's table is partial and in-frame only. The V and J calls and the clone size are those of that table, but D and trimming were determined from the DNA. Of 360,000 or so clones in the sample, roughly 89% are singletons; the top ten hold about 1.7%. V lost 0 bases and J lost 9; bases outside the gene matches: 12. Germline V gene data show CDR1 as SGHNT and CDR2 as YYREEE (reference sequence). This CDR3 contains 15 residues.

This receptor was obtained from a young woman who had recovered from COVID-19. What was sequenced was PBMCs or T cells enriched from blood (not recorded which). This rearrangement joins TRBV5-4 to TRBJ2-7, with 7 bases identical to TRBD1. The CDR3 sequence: CASSLGTGSKGGQYF. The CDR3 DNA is TGTGCCAGCAGCTTGGGGACAGGCTCTAAGGGTGGGCAGTACTTC.